The clone carrying this T cell receptor (beta chain) was observed a single time. This sample stems from a study of PD-L1 blockade in urothelial cancer. TCRdb's copy holds only in-frame clones and misses some; the assay was immunoSEQ multiplex PCR. The sample consists of about 88,000 clones, roughly nine tenths of them appearing once. CDR3 length: 12 residues. V was pared by 1 base and J by 4 bases, with 6 bases between. The germline V gene has CDR1 SGHRS and CDR2 YFSETQ. This clonotype was sampled from a man aged 60 to 69 with urothelial cancer. This chain links TRBV5-1 with TRBJ2-7, with D unresolved. Material: PBMCs, obtained around atezolizumab (anti-PD-L1) treatment. The CDR3: CASSLRGYEQYF. The CDR3, as DNA: TGCGCCAGCAGCTTGAGAGGTTACGAGCAGTACTTC.